This is a list of T cell receptor beta chains from one sample in a study of response to subunit inactivated influenza vaccine. Each CDR3 protein gets one entry after TCRdb re-called the RT-PCR reads with MiXCR. The sample carries hundreds of thousands of distinct CDR3 sequences, around 14% recorded once. This specimen consisted of PBMCs from blood, obtained 11 to 12 days after vaccination. The receptors stem from a man aged 50 to 59 who received an inactivated influenza vaccine. CDR3s include the opening cysteine and the closing phenylalanine or tryptophan. The D gene is left open where the match is weak. Clone size is given for some rows only: seen once, a few or many times, or a class if the clone is expanded.

TRBJ2-1 NA few 13 TRBV12-3/TRBV12-4 CASTLAGAYEQFF TGTGCCAGCACCCTAGCTGGAGCTTATGAGCAGTTCTTC
TRBJ2-3 TRBD2 few 18 TRBV25-1 CASSEYGGLARGSDTQYF TGTGCCAGCAGTGAATATGGTGGACTAGCGAGGGGGTCAGATACGCAGTATTTT
TRBJ2-2 NA NA 17 TRBV5-5 CASSIEHPQQGTGELFF TGTGCCAGCAGCATTGAACACCCTCAACAAGGGACCGGGGAGCTGTTTTTT
TRBJ1-1 NA few 13 TRBV12-3/TRBV12-4 CASSNRANTEAFF TGTGCCAGCAGCAACAGGGCTAACACTGAAGCTTTCTTT
TRBJ1-4 NA many 15 TRBV5-1 CASSRGTATNEKLFF TGCGCCAGCAGCCGCGGGACGGCAACTAATGAAAAACTGTTTTTT
TRBJ2-7 NA NA 14 TRBV6-5 CASSYLLGMREQYF TGTGCCAGCAGTTACTTGCTAGGTATGCGGGAGCAGTACTTC
TRBJ2-1 NA NA 15 TRBV7-9 CASSLDSLRGSHQFF TGTGCCAGCAGCTTAGATTCGCTTCGCGGATCCCATCAGTTCTTC
TRBJ2-3 TRBD2 few 18 TRBV12-3/TRBV12-4 CASSTSPGLAGGPPTQYF TGTGCCAGCAGCACTAGTCCGGGACTAGCGGGGGGCCCCCCTACGCAGTATTTT
TRBJ2-1 NA few 14 TRBV27 CASSLSRDYNEQFF TGTGCCAGCAGTTTATCCCGGGACTACAATGAGCAGTTCTTC
TRBJ2-7 NA few 15 TRBV12-3/TRBV12-4 CASSPPGLTTYEQYF TGTGCCAGCAGTCCTCCGGGACTGACCACCTACGAGCAGTACTTC
TRBJ2-1 NA NA 14 TRBV7-2 CASSTPALYNEQFF TGTGCCAGCAGCACCCCTGCTCTCTACAATGAGCAGTTCTTC
TRBJ2-3 NA NA 13 TRBV7-2 CASKYWATDTQYF TGTGCCAGCAAATACTGGGCCACAGATACGCAGTATTTT
TRBJ1-4 NA NA 12 TRBV24-1 CATSAWDGKLFF TGTGCCACCAGTGCGTGGGACGGAAAACTGTTTTTT
TRBJ1-2 TRBD1 NA 15 TRBV7-9 CASSSTGGPNYGYTF TGTGCCAGCAGCTCAACAGGGGGCCCTAACTATGGCTACACCTTC
TRBJ2-3 NA NA 13 TRBV20-1 CSARRGATDTQYF TGCAGTGCTAGACGCGGAGCTACAGATACGCAGTATTTT
TRBJ2-7 NA few 12 TRBV20-1 CRTGTNSYEQYF TGCAGGACCGGGACAAACTCCTACGAGCAGTACTTC
TRBJ2-1 TRBD2 few 14 TRBV11-2 CASSRGLAGIEQFF TGTGCCAGCAGCCGGGGACTAGCGGGGATCGAACAGTTCTTC
TRBJ1-2 NA NA 13 TRBV12-3/TRBV12-4 CASSLVSVKGYTF TGTGCCAGCAGTTTAGTGTCGGTGAAGGGCTACACCTTC
TRBJ2-3 TRBD2 few 14 TRBV5-6 CASSLSLAGATQYF TGTGCCAGCAGCTTGAGCCTAGCGGGGGCCACGCAGTATTTT
TRBJ2-1 TRBD2 few 14 TRBV12-3/TRBV12-4 CASRKLAGGGEQFF TGTGCCAGCAGGAAGCTAGCGGGGGGGGGTGAGCAGTTCTTC
TRBJ2-6 NA NA 15 TRBV6-2/TRBV6-3 CASSYGGGGANVLTF TGTGCCAGCAGTTACGGGGGCGGTGGGGCCAACGTCCTGACTTTC
TRBJ2-1 TRBD1 NA 15 TRBV7-9 CASSSRDRTNNEQFF TGTGCCAGCAGCAGCAGGGACAGGACCAACAATGAGCAGTTCTTC
TRBJ2-3 NA few 14 TRBV20-1 CSGTEGLITDTQYF TGCAGCGGAACAGAGGGACTCATTACAGATACGCAGTATTTT
TRBJ2-5 NA NA 14 TRBV10-3 CAISESNRRETQYF TGTGCCATCAGTGAGTCGAACAGAAGGGAGACCCAGTACTTC